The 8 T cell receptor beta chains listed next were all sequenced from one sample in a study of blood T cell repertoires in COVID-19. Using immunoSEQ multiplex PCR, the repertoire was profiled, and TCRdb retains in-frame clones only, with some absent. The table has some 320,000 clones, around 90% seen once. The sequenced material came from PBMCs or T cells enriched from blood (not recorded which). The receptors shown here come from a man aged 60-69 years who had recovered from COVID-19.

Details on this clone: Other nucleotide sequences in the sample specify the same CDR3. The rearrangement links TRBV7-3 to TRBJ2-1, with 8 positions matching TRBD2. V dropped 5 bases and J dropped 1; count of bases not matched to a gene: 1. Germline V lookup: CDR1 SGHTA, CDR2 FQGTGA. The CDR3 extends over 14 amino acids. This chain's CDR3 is CASSASGSYNEQFF. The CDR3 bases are TGTGCCAGCAGCGCTAGCGGGTCCTACAATGAGCAGTTCTTC.

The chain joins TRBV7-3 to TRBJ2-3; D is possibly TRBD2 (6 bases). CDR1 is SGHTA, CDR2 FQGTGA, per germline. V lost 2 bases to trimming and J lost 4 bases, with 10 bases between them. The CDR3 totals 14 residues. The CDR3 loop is CASSLESGADTQYF. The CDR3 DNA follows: TGTGCCAGCAGCTTAGAATCGGGGGCAGATACGCAGTATTTT.

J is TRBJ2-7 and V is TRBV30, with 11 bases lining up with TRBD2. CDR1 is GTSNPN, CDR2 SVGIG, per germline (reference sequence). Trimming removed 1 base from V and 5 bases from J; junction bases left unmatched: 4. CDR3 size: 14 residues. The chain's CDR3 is CAWSGGTSGNEQYF. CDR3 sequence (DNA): TGTGCCTGGAGTGGCGGGACTAGCGGAAACGAGCAGTACTTC.

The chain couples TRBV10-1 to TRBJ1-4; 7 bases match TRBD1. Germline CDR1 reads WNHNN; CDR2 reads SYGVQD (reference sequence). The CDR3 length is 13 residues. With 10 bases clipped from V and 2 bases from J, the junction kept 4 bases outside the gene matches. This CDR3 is CAIPTGTNEKLFF. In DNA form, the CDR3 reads TGCGCCATCCCGACAGGGACTAATGAAAAACTGTTTTTT.

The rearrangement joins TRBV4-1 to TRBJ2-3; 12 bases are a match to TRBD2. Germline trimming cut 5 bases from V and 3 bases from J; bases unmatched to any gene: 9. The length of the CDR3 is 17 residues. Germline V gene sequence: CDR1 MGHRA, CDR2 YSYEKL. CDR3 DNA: TGCGCCAGCAGCTTAATACCGACTAGCGGGAGAACAGATACGCAGTATTTT. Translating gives CASSLIPTSGRTDTQYF.

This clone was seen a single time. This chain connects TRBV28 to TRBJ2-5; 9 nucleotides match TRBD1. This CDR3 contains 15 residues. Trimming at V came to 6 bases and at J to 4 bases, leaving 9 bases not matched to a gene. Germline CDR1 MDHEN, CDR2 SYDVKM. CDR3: CASSRAGQGRETQYF. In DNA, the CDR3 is TGTGCCAGCAGCCGAGCCGGACAGGGGAGAGAGACCCAGTACTTC.

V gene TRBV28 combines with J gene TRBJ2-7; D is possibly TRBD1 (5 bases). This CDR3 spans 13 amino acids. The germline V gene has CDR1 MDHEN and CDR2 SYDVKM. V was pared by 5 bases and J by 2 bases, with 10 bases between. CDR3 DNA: TGTGCCAGCAGTCTCGACAGAGCCTACGAGCAGTACTTC. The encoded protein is CASSLDRAYEQYF.

CDR3 protein: CASSFPGLAESDTQYF. The CDR3 DNA reads as TGTGCCAGCAGCTTTCCGGGACTAGCGGAATCAGATACGCAGTATTTT. V usage is TRBV7-2 and J usage is TRBJ2-3; 11 nucleotides align to TRBD2. V lost 3 bases, J lost 4 bases, and 6 bases stayed unmatched. This CDR3 has 16 residues. Per the germline V gene, CDR1 is SGHTA and CDR2 is FQGNSA.